This T cell receptor beta chain emerged from a study of blood T cell repertoires in COVID-19. Study as a whole: Some COVID-19 samples were acute and others convalescent; all came from the United States, Italy and Spain. The analysed material was cDNA or gDNA that came from T cells, B-cell-depleted T cells, or PBMCs.

Per the authors' pipeline: Amplified reference gene primers provided the basis for estimating nucleated cell counts. TCRdb's copy holds only in-frame clones and misses some; the assay was immunoSEQ multiplex PCR. V and J calls and clone size are given by that table; D and trimming were obtained from the DNA. The repertoire holds 100,000 to 150,000 clones, roughly 88% seen once, with approximately 5.3% in the top ten. The V end lost 10 bases, the J end lost 5 bases, and 21 bases lay between the germline ends. Looked up from germline, CDR1 is MDHEN and CDR2 is SYDVKM. The CDR3 covers 16 residues. This clone was seen a single time.

Sequences were obtained from peripheral blood. The chain is built from TRBV28 and TRBJ1-6, with no clear D. The TCR sequence derives from a human donor in a cohort sampled during active COVID-19. CDR3 sequence (DNA): TGTGCCACCGTTCCCCCCCGGTGGCGGAATAATTCACCCCTCCACTTT. Amino acid sequence: CATVPPRWRNNSPLHF.